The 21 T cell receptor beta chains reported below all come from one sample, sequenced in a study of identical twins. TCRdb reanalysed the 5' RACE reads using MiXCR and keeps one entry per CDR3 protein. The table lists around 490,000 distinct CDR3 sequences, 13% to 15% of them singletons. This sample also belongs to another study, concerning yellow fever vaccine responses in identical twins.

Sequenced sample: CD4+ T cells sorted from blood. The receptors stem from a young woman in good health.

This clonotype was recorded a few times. The CDR3 DNA reads as TGTGCCATCAGATCCGACAGAGACTATGGCTACACCTTC. As protein: CAIRSDRDYGYTF. The genes are TRBV10-3 and TRBJ1-2; D possibly corresponds to TRBD1 (5 bases). The CDR3 totals 13 residues. Trimming removed 6 bases at V and 3 bases at J, with 11 bases between. The V gene's germline CDR1 is ENHRY and CDR2 SYGVKD.

The DNA for the CDR3 is TGTGCCAGCAGCTTAGATGGGCGGGGCGGGAACGACGAGCAGTACTTC. Encoded protein: CASSLDGRGGNDEQYF. The rearrangement links TRBV11-3 to TRBJ2-7, with D perhaps matching TRBD2 (6 bases). Germline lookup yields CDR1 SGHNT and CDR2 YENEEA. V lost 0 bases and J lost 5, with 17 bases in between. The CDR3 extends over 16 amino acids. The complete variable domain, with remaining parts taken from reference TRBV11-3 and TRBJ2-7, reads EAGVVQSPRYKIIEKKQPVAFWCNPISGHNTLYWYLQNLGQGPELLIRYENEEAVDDSQLPKDRFSAERLKGVDSTLKIQPAELGDSAVYLCASSLDGRGGNDEQYFGPGTRLTVT.

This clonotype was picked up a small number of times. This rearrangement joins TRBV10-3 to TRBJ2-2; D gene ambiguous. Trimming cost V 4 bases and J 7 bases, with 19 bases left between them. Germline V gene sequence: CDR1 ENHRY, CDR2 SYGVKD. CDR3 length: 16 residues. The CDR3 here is CAISGAGSRFGGELFF. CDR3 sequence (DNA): TGTGCCATCAGTGGTGCTGGAAGTCGGTTTGGCGGGGAGCTGTTTTTT.

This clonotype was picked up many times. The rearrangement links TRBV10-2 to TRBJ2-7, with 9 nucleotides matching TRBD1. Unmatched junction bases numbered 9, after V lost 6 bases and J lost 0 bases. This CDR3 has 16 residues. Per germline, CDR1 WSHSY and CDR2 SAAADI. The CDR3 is CASSPAPGQGSYEQYF. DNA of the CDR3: TGCGCCAGCAGCCCAGCCCCGGGACAGGGCTCCTACGAGCAGTACTTC.

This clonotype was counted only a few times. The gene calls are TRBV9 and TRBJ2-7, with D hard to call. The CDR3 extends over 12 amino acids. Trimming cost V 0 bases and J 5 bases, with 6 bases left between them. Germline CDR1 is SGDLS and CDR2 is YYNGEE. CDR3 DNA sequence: TGTGCCAGCAGCGTAGCTTCCGACGAGCAGTACTTC. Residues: CASSVASDEQYF.

The CDR3 DNA reads TGCAGTGTCAGCCGGGACAGGCGTTACAATGAGCAGTTCTTC. It codes for CSVSRDRRYNEQFF. This chain uses TRBV20-1 with TRBJ2-1, with 8 positions matching TRBD1. J gave up 4 bases and V 7 bases, and 9 bases lay outside the gene matches. Germline CDR1 and CDR2: DFQATT and SNEGSKA (reference sequence). This CDR3 is built from 14 residues.

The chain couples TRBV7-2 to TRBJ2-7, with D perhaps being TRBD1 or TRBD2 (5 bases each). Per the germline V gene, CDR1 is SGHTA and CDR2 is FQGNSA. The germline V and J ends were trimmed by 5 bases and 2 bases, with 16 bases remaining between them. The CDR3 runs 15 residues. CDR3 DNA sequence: TGTGCCAGCAGCGTATCCGGGACCACAACCTACGAGCAGTACTTC. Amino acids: CASSVSGTTTYEQYF.

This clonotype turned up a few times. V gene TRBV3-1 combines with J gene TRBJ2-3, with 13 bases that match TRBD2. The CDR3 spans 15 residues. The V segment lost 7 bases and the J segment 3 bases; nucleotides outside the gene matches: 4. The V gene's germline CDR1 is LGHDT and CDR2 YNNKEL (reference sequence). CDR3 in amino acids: CASKKTSGGTDTQYF. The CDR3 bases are TGTGCCAGCAAAAAGACTAGCGGGGGGACAGATACGCAGTATTTT.

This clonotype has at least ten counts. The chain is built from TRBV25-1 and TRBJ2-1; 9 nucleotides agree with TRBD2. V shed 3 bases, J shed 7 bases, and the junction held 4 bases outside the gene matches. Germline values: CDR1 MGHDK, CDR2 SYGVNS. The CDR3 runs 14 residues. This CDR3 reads CASSDSGSWNEQFF. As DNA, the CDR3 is TGTGCCAGCAGTGATAGCGGGAGCTGGAATGAGCAGTTCTTC. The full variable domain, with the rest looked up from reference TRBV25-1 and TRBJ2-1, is EADIYQTPRYLVIGTGKKITLECSQTMGHDKMYWYQQDPGMELHLIHYSYGVNSTEKGDLSSESTVSRIRTEHFPLTLESARPSHTSQYLCASSDSGSWNEQFFGPGTRLTVL.

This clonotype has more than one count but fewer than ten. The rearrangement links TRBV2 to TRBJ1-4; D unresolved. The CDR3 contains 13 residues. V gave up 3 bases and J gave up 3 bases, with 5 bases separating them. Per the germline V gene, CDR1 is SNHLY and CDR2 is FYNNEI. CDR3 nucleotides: TGTGCCAGCAGTGATCAGCCTAATGAAAAACTGTTTTTT. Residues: CASSDQPNEKLFF.

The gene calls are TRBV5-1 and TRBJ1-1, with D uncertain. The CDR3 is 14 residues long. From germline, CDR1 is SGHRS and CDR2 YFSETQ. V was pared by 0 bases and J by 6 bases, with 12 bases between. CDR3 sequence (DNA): TGCGCCAGCAGCTTGGGGGCGTCCAGATCTGAAGCTTTCTTT. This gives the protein CASSLGASRSEAFF.

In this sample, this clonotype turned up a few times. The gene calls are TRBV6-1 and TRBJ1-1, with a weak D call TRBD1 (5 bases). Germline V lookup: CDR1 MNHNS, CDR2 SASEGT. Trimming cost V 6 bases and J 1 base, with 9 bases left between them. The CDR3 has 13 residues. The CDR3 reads CASRGPKNTEAFF. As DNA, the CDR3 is TGTGCCAGCAGGGGACCGAAGAACACTGAAGCTTTCTTT.

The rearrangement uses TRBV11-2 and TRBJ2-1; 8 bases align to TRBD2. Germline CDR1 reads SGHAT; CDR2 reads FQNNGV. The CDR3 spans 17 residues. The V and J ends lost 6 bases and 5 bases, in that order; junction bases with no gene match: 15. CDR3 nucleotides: TGTGCCAGCAGTACCCGGACTAGCCCCGAGAGGGACAATGAGCAGTTCTTC. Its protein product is CASSTRTSPERDNEQFF. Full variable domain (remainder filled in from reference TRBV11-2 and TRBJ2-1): EAGVAQSPRYKIIEKRQSVAFWCNPISGHATLYWYQQILGQGPKLLIQFQNNGVVDDSQLPKDRFSAERLKGVDSTLKIQPAKLEDSAVYLCASSTRTSPERDNEQFFGPGTRLTVL.

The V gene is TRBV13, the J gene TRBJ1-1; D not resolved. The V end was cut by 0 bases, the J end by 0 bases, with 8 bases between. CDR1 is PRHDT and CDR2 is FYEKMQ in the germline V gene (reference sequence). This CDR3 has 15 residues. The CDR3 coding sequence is TGTGCCAGCAGCTTAGGCACAGTTTTGAACACTGAAGCTTTCTTT. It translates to CASSLGTVLNTEAFF.

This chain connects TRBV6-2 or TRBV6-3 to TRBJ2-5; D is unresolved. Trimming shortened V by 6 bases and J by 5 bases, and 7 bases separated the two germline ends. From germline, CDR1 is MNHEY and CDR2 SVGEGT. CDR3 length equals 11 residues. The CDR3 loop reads CASRQFETQYF. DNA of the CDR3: TGTGCCAGCAGGCAGTTTGAGACCCAGTACTTC.

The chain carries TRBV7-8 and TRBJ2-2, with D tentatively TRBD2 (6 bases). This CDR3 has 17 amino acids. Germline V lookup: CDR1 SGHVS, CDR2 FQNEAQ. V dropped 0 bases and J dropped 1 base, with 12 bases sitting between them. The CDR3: CASSLALLARNTGELFF. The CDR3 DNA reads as TGTGCCAGCAGCTTAGCTTTGCTAGCGCGGAACACCGGGGAGCTGTTTTTT.

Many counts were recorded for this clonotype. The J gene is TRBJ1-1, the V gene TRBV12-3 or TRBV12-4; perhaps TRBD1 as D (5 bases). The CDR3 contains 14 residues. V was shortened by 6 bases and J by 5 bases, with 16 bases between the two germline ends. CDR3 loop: CASRRRGFRTEAFF. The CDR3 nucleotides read TGTGCCAGCAGACGAAGGGGTTTTCGGACTGAAGCTTTCTTT.

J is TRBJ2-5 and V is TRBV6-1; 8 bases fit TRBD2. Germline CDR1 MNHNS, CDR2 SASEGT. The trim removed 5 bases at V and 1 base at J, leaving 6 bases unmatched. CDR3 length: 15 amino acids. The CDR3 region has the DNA TGTGCCAGCAGTAGGCCGGGGACTAGCCAAGAGACCCAGTACTTC. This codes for CASSRPGTSQETQYF.

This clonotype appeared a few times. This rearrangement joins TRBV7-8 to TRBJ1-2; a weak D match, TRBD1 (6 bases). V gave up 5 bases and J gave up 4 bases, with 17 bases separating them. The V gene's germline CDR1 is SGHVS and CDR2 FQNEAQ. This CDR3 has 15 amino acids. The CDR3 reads CASSANQRTVYGYTF. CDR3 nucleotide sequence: TGTGCCAGCAGCGCAAACCAGAGGACAGTCTATGGCTACACCTTC.

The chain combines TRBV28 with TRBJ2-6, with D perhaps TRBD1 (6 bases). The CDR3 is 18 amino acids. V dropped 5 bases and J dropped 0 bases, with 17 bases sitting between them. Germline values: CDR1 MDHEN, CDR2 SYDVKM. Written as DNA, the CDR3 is TGTGCCAGCAGTACCTACAGGGCTTTGAGCTCTGGGGCCAACGTCCTGACTTTC. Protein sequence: CASSTYRALSSGANVLTF.

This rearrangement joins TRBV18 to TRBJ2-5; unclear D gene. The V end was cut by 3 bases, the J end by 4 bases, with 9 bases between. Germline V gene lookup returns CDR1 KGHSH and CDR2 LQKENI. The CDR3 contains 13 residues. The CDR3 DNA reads TGTGCCAGCTCACCCCCACTTCGAGAGACCCAGTACTTC. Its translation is CASSPPLRETQYF.